This TCR beta chain was sequenced during a study of identical twins. TCRdb ran MiXCR on the 5' RACE reads and lists one entry per CDR3 protein. The sample yields 570,000 or so distinct CDR3 sequences, 9.6% seen once. General study points: Twins' excess sharing was less marked for out-of-frame beta sequences. Models predicted too little out-of-frame TCR alpha sharing in monozygotic twins. These conclusions were based on statistical analysis (cross-sectional, not following the same donors).

This CDR3 region has 16 residues. Germline-derived CDR1 and CDR2 are DFQATT and SNEGSKA (reference sequence). The V gene lost 0 bases and the J gene lost 0 bases, with 12 bases spanning the gap. This clonotype showed up many times. What it recognizes is unknown. Separately, the same data were catalogued under a study of yellow fever vaccine responses in identical twins.

This receptor was obtained from a woman younger than 35 in good health. The sequenced material came from PBMCs. The rearrangement uses TRBV20-1 and TRBJ1-3; unclear D gene. The CDR3 is CSARDPGWDSGNTIYF. In DNA form, the CDR3 reads TGCAGTGCTAGAGATCCAGGATGGGACTCTGGAAACACCATATATTTT.